Below, 28 T cell receptor beta chains from the same sample are listed, as sequenced in a study of blood T cell repertoires in COVID-19. Clones were sequenced by immunoSEQ multiplex PCR, and TCRdb holds only the in-frame ones, with some missing. The table has 200,000 to 300,000 clones, approximately 83% seen once; the top ten hold 27%. Sample: peripheral blood. The receptors come from a man aged 40-49 years with acute or convalescent COVID-19.

This chain joins TRBV5-1 and TRBJ2-3, with D tentatively TRBD2 (6 bases). The ends were cut back, 0 bases at V and 5 bases at J, with 16 bases in the middle. Germline CDR1 reads SGHRS; CDR2 reads YFSETQ. The CDR3 contains 16 residues. The CDR3 loop reads CASSLDAGGAEDTQYF. In nucleotides, the CDR3 is TGCGCCAGCAGCTTGGACGCAGGAGGGGCAGAAGATACGCAGTATTTT.

This clone turned up a few times. The chain recombines TRBV6-1 with TRBJ2-7; 8 bases are shared with TRBD1. The CDR3 length is 16 residues. CDR1 is MNHNS, CDR2 SASEGT, per germline. V was clipped by 1 base and J by 4 bases; unmatched bases: 9. CDR3 sequence: CASSEGGAGGLYEQYF. The CDR3 DNA is TGTGCCAGCAGTGAAGGAGGAGCAGGGGGCTTGTACGAGCAGTACTTC.

Written as DNA, the CDR3 is TGTGCCAGCAGCGACCAGGGGGCATCAGATACGCAGTATTTT. Its protein product is CASSDQGASDTQYF. The rearrangement links TRBV5-6 to TRBJ2-3; TRBD1 agrees at 8 bases. The CDR3 consists of 14 residues. Germline assignment: CDR1 SGHDT and CDR2 YYEEEE. Trimming removed 4 bases from V and 4 bases from J; junction bases left unmatched: 5.

The V gene is TRBV30, the J gene TRBJ1-2; 11 nucleotides align to TRBD1. The CDR3 is 15 amino acids. The V and J ends lost 3 bases and 3 bases, in that order; junction bases with no gene match: 6. CDR1 GTSNPN and CDR2 SVGIG come from the germline V gene (reference sequence). CDR3 nucleotides: TGTGCCTGGAGGGGACAGGGGGGACTCTACTATGGCTACACCTTC. It codes for CAWRGQGGLYYGYTF.

The gene calls are TRBV9 and TRBJ2-2; 8 bases match TRBD1. Germline V gives CDR1 SGDLS, CDR2 YYNGEE. There are 15 residues in the CDR3. The V segment lost 9 bases and the J segment 5 bases; nucleotides outside the gene matches: 12. This chain's CDR3 is CATQQGGGTTGELFF. The CDR3 coding sequence is TGTGCCACCCAACAGGGGGGAGGAACAACCGGGGAGCTGTTTTTT.

The rearrangement uses TRBV2 and TRBJ2-1; no reliable D call. Trimming cost V 6 bases and J 5 bases, with 14 bases left between them. The length of the CDR3 is 14 residues. Per the germline V gene, CDR1 is SNHLY and CDR2 is FYNNEI. The CDR3 nucleotides read TGTGCCAGCAGATGGGCCCTGGGTAACAATGAGCAGTTCTTC. It codes for CASRWALGNNEQFF.

The chain employs TRBV19 and TRBJ2-1, with 7 bases that match TRBD1. The CDR3 consists of 16 residues. Trimming removed 3 bases from V and 4 bases from J; junction bases left unmatched: 9. The germline CDR1 and CDR2 sequences are LNHDA and SQIVND (reference sequence). The CDR3 coding sequence is TGTGCCAGTAGTATCCAAGGACAGGCCGGATACAATGAGCAGTTCTTC. Amino acid sequence: CASSIQGQAGYNEQFF.

The V gene is TRBV2, the J gene TRBJ2-7; D is uncertain. The V end was cut by 4 bases, the J end by 7 bases, with 11 bases between. The CDR3 sequence is 12 residues long. Germline V gives CDR1 SNHLY, CDR2 FYNNEI. The CDR3 reads CASSVSVREQYF. The CDR3 nucleotides are TGTGCCAGCAGTGTGAGTGTGCGGGAGCAGTACTTC.

This clone was detected only once. V usage is TRBV19 and J usage is TRBJ1-2, with 7 nucleotides matching TRBD1. The junction had 10 bases not matched to a gene; V was cut back by 4 bases and J by 8 bases. CDR3 size: 14 residues. From germline, CDR1 is LNHDA and CDR2 SQIVND (reference sequence). CDR3 DNA sequence: TGTGCCAGTAGTACTACAGGGGAGTCGAGGGGCTACACCTTC. Protein product: CASSTTGESRGYTF.

This clone appeared once. This chain uses TRBV28 with TRBJ2-1; possible D gene TRBD2, 6 bases. Looked up from germline, CDR1 is MDHEN and CDR2 is SYDVKM. Deletions cut 6 bases from V and 7 bases from J, with 16 bases between. The CDR3 length is 14 residues. The CDR3 region is CASSRVVAANEQFF. CDR3 in DNA: TGTGCCAGCAGCCGGGTGGTAGCGGCTAATGAGCAGTTCTTC.

The rearrangement joins TRBV19 to TRBJ1-5; 7 bases are a match to TRBD1. V lost 4 bases and J lost 7; bases outside the gene matches: 7. CDR3 size: 14 residues. Germline CDR1 and CDR2: LNHDA and SQIVND (reference sequence). The DNA for the CDR3 is TGTGCCAGTAGTACCCAGGGGGGCGGGCAGCCCCAGCATTTT. Its protein is CASSTQGGGQPQHF.

The rearrangement links TRBV9 to TRBJ2-7, with 9 bases that match TRBD1. The CDR3 length is 15 residues. V was pared by 1 base and J by 3 bases, with 5 bases of the junction left unmatched. From germline, CDR1 is SGDLS and CDR2 YYNGEE. The CDR3 nucleotides are TGTGCCAGCAGCGTATCCGGGACAGGGTACTACGAGCAGTACTTC. It specifies CASSVSGTGYYEQYF.

The chain combines TRBV5-4 with TRBJ2-1; 12 bases are shared with TRBD2. CDR1 SGHNT and CDR2 YYREEE come from the germline V gene (reference sequence). The CDR3 runs 15 residues. Trimming removed 4 bases from V and 4 bases from J; junction bases left unmatched: 3. CDR3 amino acids: CASSRTSGVYNEQFF. Here the CDR3 DNA reads TGTGCCAGCAGCCGGACTAGCGGGGTATACAATGAGCAGTTCTTC.

J is TRBJ2-7 and V is TRBV6-5; D may be TRBD1 (6 bases). Germline loops: CDR1 MNHEY, CDR2 SVGAGI. V dropped 7 bases and J dropped 4 bases, with 8 bases sitting between them. The CDR3 extends over 11 amino acids. Written as DNA, the CDR3 is TGTGCCAGCACAGGGGTTTACGAGCAGTACTTC. Translated: CASTGVYEQYF.

CDR3 coding DNA: TGCGCCAGCAGCCAAGATCGTCAGGGGGACGAAAAACTGTTTTTT. Residues: CASSQDRQGDEKLFF. V gene TRBV4-1 combines with J gene TRBJ1-4; 7 bases line up with TRBD1. Per germline, CDR1 MGHRA and CDR2 YSYEKL. Trimming at V came to 0 bases and at J to 8 bases, leaving 6 bases not matched to a gene. The CDR3 spans 15 residues.

This clone was observed a few times. The rearrangement uses TRBV4-1 and TRBJ1-5, with D tentatively TRBD1 (5 bases). This CDR3 is built from 16 residues. The V gene lost 1 base and the J gene lost 4 bases, with 14 bases spanning the gap. Looked up from germline, CDR1 is MGHRA and CDR2 is YSYEKL. CDR3 coding DNA: TGCGCCAGCAGCCAAGTCATTACCAGGGAAAATCAGCCCCAGCATTTT. This sequence encodes CASSQVITRENQPQHF.

The rearrangement links TRBV7-2 to TRBJ2-3; D may be TRBD1 (5 bases). Germline V gives CDR1 SGHTA, CDR2 FQGNSA. Trimming removed 7 bases from V and 1 base from J, with 15 bases in between. The CDR3 contains 15 residues. The CDR3 DNA sequence: TGTGCCAGCACCGACCAGGGTCCCGGCACAGATACGCAGTATTTT. Its protein product is CASTDQGPGTDTQYF.

The chain links TRBV4-1 to TRBJ2-7; 8 bases are shared with TRBD1. The CDR3 spans 16 residues. Germline V lookup: CDR1 MGHRA, CDR2 YSYEKL. After removal of 1 base from V and 0 bases from J, the junction contained 5 bases not matched to a gene. The CDR3 nucleotides are TGCGCCAGCAGCCAAGGAGTCACAGGGGGCTCCTACGAGCAGTACTTC. Translated: CASSQGVTGGSYEQYF.

The CDR3 is CASSIGAGTYEQYF. The CDR3, as DNA: TGTGCCAGTAGTATAGGTGCAGGGACCTACGAGCAGTACTTC. The rearrangement links TRBV19 to TRBJ2-7; tentative D call: TRBD1 (5 bases). The ends were cut back, 1 base at V and 2 bases at J, with 9 bases in the middle. Germline values: CDR1 LNHDA, CDR2 SQIVND (reference sequence). The CDR3 runs to 14 residues.

This rearrangement joins TRBV11-2 to TRBJ1-5; 9 positions match TRBD1. Unmatched junction bases numbered 6, after V lost 5 bases and J lost 7 bases. CDR3 size: 14 residues. Per the germline V gene, CDR1 is SGHAT and CDR2 is FQNNGV. The CDR3 reads CASSPGQGTQPQHF. CDR3 bases: TGTGCCAGCAGCCCCGGACAGGGGACACAGCCCCAGCATTTT.

The chain combines TRBV6-5 with TRBJ2-1; 7 bases align to TRBD2. CDR1 MNHEY and CDR2 SVGAGI come from the germline V gene. The CDR3 sequence is 15 residues long. V trimming: 7 bases; J trimming: 9 bases; junction bases outside the gene matches: 15. The CDR3 DNA reads as TGTGCCAGCATAAAAGCGGGAAGGCCCGACGGTGAGCAGTTCTTC. Its translation is CASIKAGRPDGEQFF.

This clone was seen just once. This chain connects TRBV27 to TRBJ2-7, with 7 bases matching TRBD1. The CDR3 loop spans 16 amino acids. The V gene's germline CDR1 is MNHEY and CDR2 SMNVEV (reference sequence). The junction had 17 bases not matched to a gene; V was cut back by 10 bases and J by 2 bases. CDR3 protein: CATKRSGTDFTYEQYF. In DNA, the CDR3 is TGTGCCACCAAACGATCCGGGACAGACTTTACCTACGAGCAGTACTTC.

The CDR3 nucleotides read TGTGCCAGCAGCCCGGGACCCGGGAGGGGCCAGCCCCAGCATTTT. Translated, it gives CASSPGPGRGQPQHF. V is TRBV7-2 and J is TRBJ1-5; D might be TRBD1 (5 bases). The CDR3 consists of 15 residues. Germline CDR1 reads SGHTA; CDR2 reads FQGNSA. V lost 5 bases to trimming and J lost 7 bases, with 18 bases between them.

J is TRBJ2-7 and V is TRBV7-2, with TRBD2 matching over 8 bases. Trimming took 7 bases from V and 0 from J; bases not matched to a gene: 8. Germline values: CDR1 SGHTA, CDR2 FQGNSA. This CDR3 contains 15 residues. CDR3 DNA sequence: TGTGCCAGCACCCTTAGCGGGGCGAGCTCCTACGAGCAGTACTTC. This sequence encodes CASTLSGASSYEQYF.

This clone showed up just a few times. V and J are TRBV29-1 and TRBJ1-2, with TRBD1 identical over 8 bases. The CDR3 loop spans 15 amino acids. Per germline, CDR1 SQVTM and CDR2 ANQGSEA. V lost 2 bases to trimming and J lost 3 bases; unmatched junction nucleotides: 8. The CDR3, as DNA: TGCAGCGTTGAACGGGGGGACAGGAGGCACTATGGCTACACCTTC. It codes for CSVERGDRRHYGYTF. Complete variable domain (other parts from reference TRBV29-1 and TRBJ1-2): SAVISQKPSRDICQRGTSLTIQCQVDSQVTMMFWYRQQPGQSLTLIATANQGSEATYESGFVIDKFPISRPNLTFSTLTVSNMSPEDSSIYLCSVERGDRRHYGYTFGSGTRLTVV.

The J gene is TRBJ1-1, the V gene TRBV4-2; D is undetermined. CDR3 size: 15 residues. Germline V gene lookup returns CDR1 LGHNA and CDR2 YNFKEQ. With 1 base removed from V and 1 base from J, the gap between germline ends came to 10 bases. The DNA of the CDR3 is TGTGCCAGCAGCCAAGGAGTAGAATGGAACACTGAAGCTTTCTTT. This gives the protein CASSQGVEWNTEAFF.

This chain links TRBV5-1 with TRBJ1-2; a weak D match, TRBD1 (5 bases). Germline loops: CDR1 SGHRS, CDR2 YFSETQ. The CDR3 spans 12 residues. As DNA, the CDR3 is TGCGCTGTCGGCGGGGGAATTAATGGCTACACCTTC. It specifies CAVGGGINGYTF.

V and J are TRBV30 and TRBJ2-3, with 12 bases lining up with TRBD2. The CDR3 sequence is 14 residues long. V was clipped by 7 bases and J by 5 bases; unmatched bases: 7. Germline assignment: CDR1 GTSNPN and CDR2 SVGIG (reference sequence). The CDR3 protein is CAFRLAGAGDTQYF. CDR3 DNA: TGTGCCTTCCGACTAGCGGGAGCGGGAGATACGCAGTATTTT.